Reported below is one TCR beta chain. The antigen is unknown. Primed by a sample-barcoded 5' primer and a J-beta primer mix, a second PCR proceeded for about 7 to 12 cycles. Every cDNA was tagged by a template-switch adaptor with 12 random nucleotides. Using its own MiXCR run on the 5' RACE reads, TCRdb lists one record per CDR3 protein. The table has around 500,000 distinct CDR3 sequences, roughly 48% seen once. Whenever a sample was processed, at least 7 million PBMCs were isolated. The total RNA that was extracted per sample amounted to at least 5 micrograms. These data belong to a study of blood T cells in healthy people across ages. Study outcomes and limitations: TCR beta diversity tracked closely with naive T cell percentage.

V lost 1 base, J lost 6 bases, and 6 bases lay in between. CDR1 is SGHTA and CDR2 is FQGTGA in the germline V gene. CDR3 length: 12 residues. This TCR derives from an elderly man in good health. V is TRBV7-3 and J is TRBJ1-2; no definite D call. Sequencing was done on a sample of blood. The CDR3 DNA reads as TGTGCCAGCAGCTTAAACGGGAATGGCTACACCTTC. Protein sequence: CASSLNGNGYTF.